These 27 T cell receptor beta chains share one sample of origin, sequenced in a study of T cell responses to AZD1222 COVID-19 vaccine. Profiled with immunoSEQ multiplex PCR; TCRdb holds only in-frame clones, not every one. The sample carries roughly 140,000 clones, 85% to 95% recorded once. The sample consisted of peripheral blood, taken 28 days after the second AZD1222 dose. All receptors derive from an adult who received the AZD1222 COVID-19 vaccine.

The rearrangement joins TRBV19 to TRBJ2-5; no firm D call. There are 13 residues in the CDR3. Germline CDR1 LNHDA, CDR2 SQIVND (reference sequence). The ends were cut back, 1 base at V and 7 bases at J, with 10 bases in the middle. This CDR3 reads CASSIGVLGTQYF. DNA for the CDR3: TGTGCCAGTAGTATAGGAGTCCTGGGGACCCAGTACTTC.

This rearrangement joins TRBV29-1 to TRBJ2-5, with 9 positions matching TRBD1. CDR1 and CDR2 (germline): SQVTM, ANQGSEA. The CDR3 covers 14 residues. Trimming at V came to 7 bases and at J to 5 bases, leaving 11 bases not matched to a gene. The CDR3 nucleotides are TGCAGCGCTAACAGGGGGCAAGGAGGGGAGACCCAGTACTTC. Encoded protein: CSANRGQGGETQYF.

The chain employs TRBV21-1 and TRBJ2-7; the table's D call TRBD2 went unverified against the DNA. TRBV21-1 is an annotated pseudogene. This CDR3 contains 10 residues. This chain's CDR3 is CAIDLYEQYV. The CDR3 nucleotides are TGTGCCATCGATCTATACGAGCAGTACGTC.

The V gene is TRBV28, the J gene TRBJ1-2, with D unresolved. The CDR3 is 12 amino acids. Trimming took off 4 bases at V and 8 bases at J, with 11 bases between the two ends. In germline, CDR1 is MDHEN, CDR2 SYDVKM. CDR3 DNA sequence: TGTGCCAGCAGTTCGACCCAAGAGGGCTACACCTTC. Its translation is CASSSTQEGYTF.

The V call is TRBV5-6, the J call TRBJ1-3; D call uncertain. Germline V CDR1 and CDR2: SGHDT, YYEEEE. V was shortened by 0 bases and J by 3 bases, with 1 base between the two germline ends. The CDR3 is made up of 12 amino acids. The CDR3 is CASSLGGNTIYF. CDR3 coding DNA: TGTGCCAGCAGCTTGGGTGGAAACACCATATATTTT.

The chain carries TRBV11-2 and TRBJ2-3; 7 positions match TRBD2. There are 14 residues in the CDR3. Germline CDR1 is SGHAT and CDR2 is FQNNGV. The V segment lost 4 bases and the J segment 8 bases; nucleotides outside the gene matches: 9. As DNA, the CDR3 is TGTGCCAGCAGCTCGGTAGCGGGCCCACGTACGCAGTATTTT. Its translation: CASSSVAGPRTQYF.

This clone was counted once. This sample includes further DNA sequences coding for the same CDR3. The chain recombines TRBV7-9 with TRBJ1-2; no reliable D call. Trimming pared 3 bases from V and 0 bases from J, leaving 5 bases between. The CDR3 is made up of 13 amino acids. The V gene's germline CDR1 is SEHNR and CDR2 FQNEAQ (reference sequence). In nucleotides, the CDR3 is TGTGCCAGCAGCTTGACCGCTAACTATGGCTACACCTTC. Its translation is CASSLTANYGYTF. The complete variable domain, with remaining parts taken from reference TRBV7-9 and TRBJ1-2, reads DTGVSQNPRHKITKRGQNVTFRCDPISEHNRLYWYRQTLGQGPEFLTYFQNEAQLEKSRLLSDRFSAERPKGSFSTLEIQRTEQGDSAMYLCASSLTANYGYTFGSGTRLTVV.

The V call is TRBV6-4, the J call TRBJ1-2, with 7 positions matching TRBD1. Germline lookup yields CDR1 MRHNA and CDR2 SNTAGT. The CDR3 contains 16 residues. Germline trimming cut 6 bases from V and 1 base from J; bases unmatched to any gene: 11. CDR3 nucleotides: TGTGCCAGCAGACAGACCGGACCAGGGGGTAACTATGGCTACACCTTC. It encodes CASRQTGPGGNYGYTF.

This chain joins TRBV6-1 and TRBJ1-5, with 12 bases aligning to TRBD1. Germline assignment: CDR1 MNHNS and CDR2 SASEGT. The CDR3 length is 16 residues. With V trimmed by 3 bases and J by 7 bases, 7 bases remained unmatched. CDR3 amino acids: CASSDRDRGRRQPQHF. In DNA, the CDR3 is TGTGCCAGCAGTGACCGGGACAGGGGGCGCAGACAGCCCCAGCATTTT.

The J gene is TRBJ1-1, the V gene TRBV3-1 (or the pseudogene TRBV3-2), with D perhaps TRBD1 (5 bases). Trimming took off 1 base at V and 10 bases at J, with 19 bases between the two ends. The CDR3 loop spans 15 amino acids. Germline CDR1 LGHDT, CDR2 YNNKEL (reference sequence). CDR3 DNA sequence: TGTGCCAGCAGCCAAGCTCAGGGTGGTATCCAAAGAGCTTTCTTT. Translation gives CASSQAQGGIQRAFF.

The V and J genes are TRBV21-1 and TRBJ2-7; TRBD1 was called by the table and not checked on the DNA. TRBV21-1 represents a pseudogene. The CDR3 has 19 amino acids. The CDR3, as DNA: TGTGCCAGCAGCAAACTAGGGCTGTCACGGGACAGGGGTCCGGCCGAGCAGTACGTC. It translates to CASSKLGLSRDRGPAEQYV.

This chain connects TRBV12-5 to TRBJ2-1, with 7 bases lining up with TRBD1. V was pared by 5 bases and J by 9 bases, with 4 bases of the junction left unmatched. CDR3 length: 12 residues. Germline CDR1 is LGHNT and CDR2 is FRNRAP. The CDR3 loop is CASGPDRVEQFF. The DNA of the CDR3 is TGTGCTAGTGGTCCCGACAGGGTTGAGCAGTTCTTC. The whole variable domain, filled in from reference TRBV12-5 and TRBJ2-1, reads DARVTQTPRHKVTEMGQEVTMRCQPILGHNTVFWYRQTMMQGLELLAYFRNRAPLDDSGMPKDRFSAEMPDATLATLKIQPSEPRDSAVYFCASGPDRVEQFFGPGTRLTVL.

The J gene is TRBJ1-1, the V gene TRBV27, with a possible D match to TRBD1 (6 bases). This CDR3 comprises 13 residues. Germline V gene lookup returns CDR1 MNHEY and CDR2 SMNVEV (reference sequence). V lost 2 bases and J lost 6, with 10 bases in between. Here the CDR3 DNA reads TGTGCCAGCAGTTTACACTCAGGGGCTGAAGCTTTCTTT. Encoded protein: CASSLHSGAEAFF.

The rearrangement links TRBV18 to TRBJ1-2; TRBD1 matches 8 bases. Looked up from germline, CDR1 is KGHSH and CDR2 is LQKENI. The CDR3 covers 12 residues. V shed 3 bases, J shed 10 bases, and the junction held 4 bases outside the gene matches. The CDR3: CASSPRTGHYTF. The CDR3 DNA is TGTGCCAGCTCACCCCGGACAGGGCACTACACCTTC.

The chain uses TRBV28 and TRBJ1-1; D remains ambiguous. CDR3 length: 14 amino acids. Germline CDR1 and CDR2: MDHEN and SYDVKM. Trimming took 3 bases from V and 1 from J, leaving 9 bases between them. The CDR3 reads CASSFPSSNTEAFF. Here the CDR3 DNA reads TGTGCCAGCAGTTTTCCGAGTTCGAACACTGAAGCTTTCTTT.

This rearrangement joins TRBV7-2 to TRBJ2-2; a possible D gene is TRBD2 (5 bases). Germline CDR1 and CDR2: SGHTA and FQGNSA. The CDR3 sequence is 14 residues long. The ends were cut back, 6 bases at V and 7 bases at J, with 15 bases in the middle. The CDR3 region is CASREGPGNGELFF. CDR3 nucleotides: TGTGCCAGCAGGGAAGGGCCGGGGAACGGGGAGCTGTTTTTT.

This chain joins TRBV14 and TRBJ2-2; D remains unclear. Per the germline V gene, CDR1 is SGHDN and CDR2 is FVKESK. V lost 2 bases, J lost 5 bases, and 3 bases lay in between. The CDR3 contains 12 residues. The CDR3 loop is CASSQMTGELFF. The CDR3, as DNA: TGTGCCAGCAGCCAAATGACCGGGGAGCTGTTTTTT.

The chain recombines TRBV19 with TRBJ2-1; maybe TRBD1 (6 bases). V gave up 7 bases and J gave up 2 bases, with 9 bases separating them. Per germline, CDR1 LNHDA and CDR2 SQIVND (reference sequence). The CDR3 sequence is 13 residues long. CDR3: CASNEGAYNEQFF. The CDR3 DNA reads TGTGCCAGTAATGAGGGGGCCTACAATGAGCAGTTCTTC. Based on the CDR3 plus reference TRBV19 and TRBJ2-1, the full variable domain is DGGITQSPKYLFRKEGQNVTLSCEQNLNHDAMYWYRQDPGQGLRLIYYSQIVNDFQKGDIAEGYSVSREKKESFPLTVTSAQKNPTAFYLCASNEGAYNEQFFGPGTRLTVL.

This chain uses TRBV7-9 with TRBJ2-1; 7 bases match TRBD2. This CDR3 has 14 amino acids. V shed 0 bases and J 7 bases; nucleotides not matched to a gene: 3. The germline V gene has CDR1 SEHNR and CDR2 FQNEAQ (reference sequence). CDR3 residues: CASSLAGGWNEQFF. As DNA, the CDR3 is TGTGCCAGCAGCTTAGCGGGGGGGTGGAATGAGCAGTTCTTC.

This clone has more than one count but fewer than ten. V and J are TRBV10-2 and TRBJ2-7; D gene ambiguous. V was pared by 7 bases and J by 5 bases, with 9 bases between. This CDR3 contains 11 residues. Germline CDR1 and CDR2: WSHSY and SAAADI. CDR3 sequence: CASKRRDEQYV. The DNA for the CDR3 is TGCGCCAGCAAGAGACGGGACGAGCAGTACGTC.

The genes are TRBV6-4 and TRBJ2-7; no reliable D call. The germline V gene encodes CDR1 MRHNA and CDR2 SNTAGT. Between the trimmed V and J ends, which lost 6 bases and 5 bases, there was a span of 8 bases. The CDR3 sequence is 11 residues long. The CDR3 sequence is CASSLIDEQYV. CDR3 in DNA: TGTGCCAGCAGCCTTATTGACGAGCAGTACGTC.

This sequence joins TRBV28 and TRBJ1-5; D not resolved. This CDR3 has 14 residues. Germline CDR1 MDHEN, CDR2 SYDVKM. V was pared by 10 bases and J by 0 bases, with 13 bases between. CDR3 DNA: TGTGCCACAGGTCCACAGCCTAGCAATCAGCCCCAGCATTTT. Translating gives CATGPQPSNQPQHF.

This chain uses TRBV27 with TRBJ1-5; D gene uncertain. The germline V gene has CDR1 MNHEY and CDR2 SMNVEV (reference sequence). V lost 5 bases and J lost 6, with 11 bases in between. The CDR3 sequence is 13 residues long. The CDR3 sequence: CASSKGFIQPQHF. CDR3 coding DNA: TGTGCCAGCAGTAAAGGGTTTATTCAGCCCCAGCATTTT.

The chain couples TRBV11-2 to TRBJ2-3; D not resolved. The germline gives CDR1 SGHAT, CDR2 FQNNGV. The CDR3 runs to 12 residues. Trimming took 3 bases from V and 1 from J, leaving 2 bases between them. The CDR3 DNA follows: TGTGCCAGCAGCTTGGGCACAGATACGCAGTATTTT. Its protein product is CASSLGTDTQYF.

The chain recombines TRBV9 with TRBJ2-5; D is unclear. The germline V and J ends were trimmed by 0 bases and 8 bases, with 14 bases remaining between them. The CDR3 length is 14 residues. Looked up from germline, CDR1 is SGDLS and CDR2 is YYNGEE. The CDR3 sequence: CASSVGGPLDTQYF. CDR3 coding DNA: TGTGCCAGCAGCGTAGGAGGCCCCCTGGATACCCAGTACTTC.

This chain uses TRBV5-4 with TRBJ1-1, with D perhaps TRBD1 (6 bases). Germline CDR1 is SGHNT and CDR2 is YYREEE (reference sequence). Trimming removed 3 bases at V and 11 bases at J, with 14 bases between. The CDR3 loop spans 12 amino acids. The DNA of the CDR3 is TGTGCCAGCAGCTGGGGGGCAGGGTTGGCTTTCTTT. Its protein is CASSWGAGLAFF.

The gene calls are TRBV28 and TRBJ1-1, with a tentative D call TRBD1 (6 bases). The germline CDR1 and CDR2 sequences are MDHEN and SYDVKM. This CDR3 spans 14 amino acids. The V end lost 3 bases, the J end lost 2 bases, and 10 bases lay between the germline ends. This CDR3 is CASSLQQGNTEAFF. The CDR3 nucleotides read TGTGCCAGCAGTTTGCAACAGGGAAACACTGAAGCTTTCTTT.